The 23 T cell receptor beta chains listed next were all sequenced from one sample in a study of chemoradiotherapy in HPV16-positive cancers. TCRdb keeps only in-frame clones here, not all; method: immunoSEQ multiplex PCR. Here the sample spans fewer than 30,000 clones, less than 95% being singletons. This specimen was taken from a patient who underwent chemoradiotherapy. These receptors were obtained from a human donor with HPV-associated anogenital cancer.

The chain links TRBV18 to TRBJ2-2; 14 nucleotides match TRBD2. V lost 6 bases and J lost 6; bases outside the gene matches: 6. Germline lookup yields CDR1 KGHSH and CDR2 LQKENI. This CDR3 contains 16 residues. CDR3 nucleotides: TGTGCCAGCTCCCTGGGACTAGCGGGAGACGCCGGGGAGCTGTTTTTT. It is translated as CASSLGLAGDAGELFF.

The chain uses TRBV7-2 and TRBJ2-1; possibly TRBD2 for D (6 bases). The CDR3 is 11 amino acids. Germline values: CDR1 SGHTA, CDR2 FQGNSA. The germline V and J ends were trimmed by 3 bases and 9 bases, with 6 bases remaining between them. The CDR3 bases are TGTGCCAGCAGCTTGGGGGGTGAGCAGTTCTTC. It codes for CASSLGGEQFF.

V and J are TRBV11-1 and TRBJ2-3, with D possibly matching TRBD1 (6 bases). This CDR3 spans 15 amino acids. CDR1 and CDR2 from the germline V gene are SGHAT and FQDESV (reference sequence). The germline V and J ends were trimmed by 5 bases and 0 bases, with 12 bases remaining between them. The CDR3 protein is CASSHWGQSTDTQYF. In DNA, the CDR3 is TGTGCCAGCAGCCATTGGGGGCAAAGCACAGATACGCAGTATTTT.

The chain has TRBV5-4 and TRBJ1-1; unclear D gene. Germline V gene sequence: CDR1 SGHNT, CDR2 YYREEE (reference sequence). The V end was cut by 3 bases, the J end by 4 bases, with 13 bases between. The CDR3 has 14 amino acids. The CDR3 reads CASSSPVGITEAFF. The DNA of the CDR3 is TGTGCCAGCAGCTCCCCGGTGGGCATCACTGAAGCTTTCTTT. The whole variable domain, filled in from reference TRBV5-4 and TRBJ1-1, reads ETGVTQSPTHLIKTRGQQVTLRCSSQSGHNTVSWYQQALGQGPQFIFQYYREEENGRGNFPPRFSGLQFPNYSSELNVNALELDDSALYLCASSSPVGITEAFFGQGTRLTVV.

V and J are TRBV7-9 and TRBJ2-5; 11 bases match TRBD2. CDR1 and CDR2 from the germline V gene are SEHNR and FQNEAQ (reference sequence). The CDR3 is 16 residues long. The ends lost 1 base at V and 4 bases at J; junction bases unmatched: 5. The CDR3 loop is CASSLVLAGDGETQYF. The CDR3 region has the DNA TGTGCCAGCAGCTTAGTACTAGCGGGAGACGGAGAGACCCAGTACTTC.

The chain links TRBV5-1 to TRBJ1-1; a weak D match, TRBD1 (5 bases). The length of the CDR3 is 13 residues. Germline V lookup: CDR1 SGHRS, CDR2 YFSETQ. Trimming removed 5 bases at V and 1 base at J, with 9 bases between. CDR3 amino acids: CASSGQGNTEAFF. The DNA of the CDR3 is TGCGCCAGCAGTGGGCAGGGGAACACTGAAGCTTTCTTT.

DNA of the CDR3: TGTGCCAGCAGTTTACAGACAGCCTATAATTCACCCCTCCACTTT. As protein: CASSLQTAYNSPLHF. The V call is TRBV28, the J call TRBJ1-6; perhaps TRBD1 as D (5 bases). CDR3 length: 15 residues. Germline V gives CDR1 MDHEN, CDR2 SYDVKM. V lost 2 bases and J lost 2, with 7 bases in between.

The chain recombines TRBV27 with TRBJ1-2; 8 positions agree with TRBD1. The junction had 8 bases not matched to a gene; V was cut back by 6 bases and J by 8 bases. Germline V gives CDR1 MNHEY, CDR2 SMNVEV (reference sequence). The CDR3 runs 13 residues. DNA for the CDR3: TGTGCCAGCAGCCCATGGGACAGGAACGGCTACACCTTC. Translation: CASSPWDRNGYTF.

This chain links TRBV7-9 with TRBJ2-7, with 7 nucleotides matching TRBD1. J lost 5 bases, V lost 5 bases, and 3 bases had no gene match. The V gene's germline CDR1 is SEHNR and CDR2 FQNEAQ (reference sequence). The CDR3 runs 12 residues. The CDR3 loop is CASSRDSNEQYF. CDR3 coding DNA: TGTGCCAGCAGCCGGGACAGTAACGAGCAGTACTTC. The full variable domain, its missing parts supplied by reference TRBV7-9 and TRBJ2-7, is DTGVSQNPRHKITKRGQNVTFRCDPISEHNRLYWYRQTLGQGPEFLTYFQNEAQLEKSRLLSDRFSAERPKGSFSTLEIQRTEQGDSAMYLCASSRDSNEQYFGPGTRLTVT.

The chain is built from TRBV7-6 and TRBJ1-1; D possibly corresponds to TRBD1 (6 bases). V was shortened by 5 bases and J by 0 bases, with 16 bases between the two germline ends. Germline V gene data show CDR1 as SGHVS and CDR2 as FNYEAQ. The CDR3 spans 16 residues. This CDR3 reads CASSRGGGHLNTEAFF. The CDR3 DNA reads TGTGCCAGCAGCAGGGGGGGCGGTCATTTGAACACTGAAGCTTTCTTT. The whole variable domain, remainder taken from reference TRBV7-6 and TRBJ1-1, is GAGVSQSPRYKVTKRGQDVALRCDPISGHVSLYWYRQALGQGPEFLTYFNYEAQQDKSGLPNDRFSAERPEGSISTLTIQRTEQRDSAMYRCASSRGGGHLNTEAFFGQGTRLTVV.

The gene calls are TRBV5-1 and TRBJ1-3; D gene uncertain. The CDR3 length is 16 residues. Trimming removed 0 bases at V and 2 bases at J, with 12 bases between. Per the germline V gene, CDR1 is SGHRS and CDR2 is YFSETQ. CDR3 protein: CASSLGSVIPGNTIYF. CDR3 nucleotide sequence: TGCGCCAGCAGCTTGGGGTCGGTGATCCCTGGAAACACCATATATTTT.

The rearrangement links TRBV27 to TRBJ2-2; 8 nucleotides align to TRBD2. The V gene's germline CDR1 is MNHEY and CDR2 SMNVEV (reference sequence). V lost 4 bases, J lost 1 base, and 8 bases stayed unmatched. CDR3 length equals 17 residues. The CDR3 DNA is TGTGCCAGCAGTTGGACGGGGGGGTGGGGGAACACCGGGGAGCTGTTTTTT. Translation: CASSWTGGWGNTGELFF.

The chain joins TRBV7-9 to TRBJ1-1; D unresolved. The length of the CDR3 is 13 residues. Germline loops: CDR1 SEHNR, CDR2 FQNEAQ (reference sequence). The V and J ends lost 3 bases and 7 bases respectively, with 12 bases between them. As DNA, the CDR3 is TGTGCCAGCAGCTTCACAGTGGAAAATGAAGCTTTCTTT. Its translation is CASSFTVENEAFF.

The chain uses TRBV19 and TRBJ1-2, with a possible D match to TRBD1 (6 bases). The CDR3 covers 15 residues. From germline, CDR1 is LNHDA and CDR2 SQIVND (reference sequence). Deletions cut 5 bases from V and 2 bases from J, with 15 bases between. In DNA, the CDR3 is TGTGCCAGTAGTCCCTCCGGGAGGGGGAACTATGGCTACACCTTC. It encodes CASSPSGRGNYGYTF.

The chain uses TRBV18 and TRBJ1-2; D possibly corresponds to TRBD1 (5 bases). The CDR3 contains 16 residues. Germline loops: CDR1 KGHSH, CDR2 LQKENI. Trimming shortened V by 3 bases and J by 0 bases, and 14 bases separated the two germline ends. CDR3 sequence reads: CASSPNAGTANYGYTF. The CDR3 coding sequence is TGTGCCAGCTCACCTAACGCCGGGACGGCTAACTATGGCTACACCTTC.

The chain joins TRBV29-1 to TRBJ1-1; D is possibly TRBD1 (6 bases). Germline CDR1 SQVTM, CDR2 ANQGSEA. CDR3 length equals 13 residues. V was clipped by 7 bases and J by 4 bases, with 16 bases between them. The CDR3 DNA reads as TGCAGCGGCCGGAGAGGAGGGGGCACTGAAGCTTTCTTT. Translated: CSGRRGGGTEAFF.

This clone was seen only a few times. The gene calls are TRBV7-9 and TRBJ2-3, with 7 bases aligning to TRBD1. V shed 4 bases, J shed 2 bases, and the junction held 6 bases outside the gene matches. Germline loops: CDR1 SEHNR, CDR2 FQNEAQ (reference sequence). The CDR3 runs 15 residues. The CDR3 loop reads CASSYTGVPTDTQYF. For the CDR3, the DNA is TGTGCCAGCAGCTATACAGGGGTTCCCACAGATACGCAGTATTTT.

The chain combines TRBV27 with TRBJ1-1; TRBD1 might be the D (5 bases). The germline CDR1 and CDR2 sequences are MNHEY and SMNVEV (reference sequence). V lost 6 bases to trimming and J lost 3 bases, with 8 bases between them. The CDR3 has 12 residues. This CDR3 is CASRDTYTEAFF. The CDR3 DNA follows: TGTGCCAGCAGGGACACATACACTGAAGCTTTCTTT.

The rearrangement links TRBV6-1 to TRBJ1-5; 12 nucleotides agree with TRBD1. Germline trimming cut 4 bases from V and 6 bases from J; bases unmatched to any gene: 10. Germline CDR1 reads MNHNS; CDR2 reads SASEGT. The length of the CDR3 is 17 residues. DNA for the CDR3: TGTGCCAGCAGTGTGTTAATCGGGACAGGGGGCGGTCAGCCCCAGCATTTT. This translates into CASSVLIGTGGGQPQHF.

This rearrangement joins TRBV5-1 to TRBJ1-3; D is unclear. The CDR3 contains 15 residues. Looked up from germline, CDR1 is SGHRS and CDR2 is YFSETQ. V was clipped by 0 bases and J by 2 bases, with 9 bases between them. The CDR3, as DNA: TGCGCCAGCAGCTTGGTTTCTGGGCCTGGAAACACCATATATTTT. Its protein product is CASSLVSGPGNTIYF.

The J gene is TRBJ1-4, the V gene TRBV28; D remains ambiguous. Per germline, CDR1 MDHEN and CDR2 SYDVKM. Trimming shortened V by 7 bases and J by 4 bases, and 10 bases separated the two germline ends. The CDR3 is 13 residues long. CDR3 protein: CASIRGGNEKLFF. The CDR3 bases are TGTGCCAGCATTCGTGGCGGTAATGAAAAACTGTTTTTT.

This chain uses TRBV10-3 with TRBJ1-5; D is undetermined. V was clipped by 0 bases and J by 0 bases, with 12 bases between them. CDR3 length: 17 residues. The germline V gene has CDR1 ENHRY and CDR2 SYGVKD. CDR3 protein: CAISESIGSFSNQPQHF. CDR3 coding DNA: TGTGCCATCAGTGAGTCTATAGGGTCCTTTAGCAATCAGCCCCAGCATTTT.

CDR3 loop: CASSQDLNGRWGYTF. The CDR3 nucleotides read TGCGCCAGCAGCCAAGATTTGAACGGACGATGGGGCTACACCTTC. The chain links TRBV4-3 to TRBJ1-2; no firm D call. The germline V gene has CDR1 LGHNA and CDR2 YSLEER. V shed 0 bases and J shed 8 bases, with 16 bases lying between them. The CDR3 loop spans 15 amino acids.